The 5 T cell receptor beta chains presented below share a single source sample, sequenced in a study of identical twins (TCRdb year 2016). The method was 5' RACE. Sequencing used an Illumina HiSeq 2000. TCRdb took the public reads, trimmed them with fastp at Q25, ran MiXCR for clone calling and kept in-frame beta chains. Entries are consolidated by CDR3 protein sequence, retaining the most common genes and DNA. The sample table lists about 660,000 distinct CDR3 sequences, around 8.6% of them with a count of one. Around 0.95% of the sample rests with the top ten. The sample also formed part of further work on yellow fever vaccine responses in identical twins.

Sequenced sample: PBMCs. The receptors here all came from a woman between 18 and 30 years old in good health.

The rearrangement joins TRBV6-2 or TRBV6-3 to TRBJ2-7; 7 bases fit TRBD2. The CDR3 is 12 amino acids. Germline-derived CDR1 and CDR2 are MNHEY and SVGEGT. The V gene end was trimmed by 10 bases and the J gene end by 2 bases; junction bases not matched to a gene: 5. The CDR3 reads CATGDYPYEQYF. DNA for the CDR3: TGTGCCACCGGGGACTATCCCTACGAGCAGTACTTC.

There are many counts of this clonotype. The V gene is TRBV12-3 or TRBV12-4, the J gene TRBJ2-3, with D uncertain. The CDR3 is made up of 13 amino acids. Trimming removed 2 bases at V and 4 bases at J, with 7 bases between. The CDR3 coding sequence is TGTGCCAGCAGTTTATCTGTTTCAGATACGCAGTATTTT. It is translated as CASSLSVSDTQYF.

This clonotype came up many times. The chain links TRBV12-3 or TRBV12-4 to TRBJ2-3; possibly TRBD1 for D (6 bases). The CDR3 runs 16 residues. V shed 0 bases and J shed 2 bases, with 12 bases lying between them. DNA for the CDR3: TGTGCCAGCAGTTTAGCGTTAAGGGGGAACACAGATACGCAGTATTTT. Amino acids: CASSLALRGNTDTQYF.

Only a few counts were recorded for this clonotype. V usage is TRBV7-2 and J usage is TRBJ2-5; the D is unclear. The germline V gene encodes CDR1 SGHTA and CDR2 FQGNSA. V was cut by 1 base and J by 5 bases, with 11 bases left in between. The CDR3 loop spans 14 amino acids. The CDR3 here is CASSLGGRSETQYF. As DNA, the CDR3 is TGTGCCAGCAGCTTAGGTGGCAGATCCGAGACCCAGTACTTC. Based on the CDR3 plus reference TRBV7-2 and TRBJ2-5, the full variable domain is GAGVSQSPSNKVTEKGKDVELRCDPISGHTALYWYRQSLGQGLEFLIYFQGNSAPDKSGLPSDRFSAERTGGSVSTLTIQRTQQEDSAVYLCASSLGGRSETQYFGPGTRLLVL.

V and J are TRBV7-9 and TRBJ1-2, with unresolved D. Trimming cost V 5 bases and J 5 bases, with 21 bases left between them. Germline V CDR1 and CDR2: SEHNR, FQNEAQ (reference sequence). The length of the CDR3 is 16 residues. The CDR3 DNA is TGTGCCAGCAGCCCCCGGCTAGGCCCGCCCCAATATGGCTACACCTTC. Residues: CASSPRLGPPQYGYTF.